These 21 T cell receptor beta chains came from one sample sequenced in a study of T cell responses to AZD1222 COVID-19 vaccine (dated by TCRdb to 2020 to 2022). The time point label for this specimen denotes: about 28 days (+/-7) after the second vaccine dose. Receptor amplification or capture employed the immunoSEQ multiplex PCR assay. TCRdb's version of the immuneACCESS table is confined to in-frame rearrangements and falls short of the full clone set. An unresolved V gene accounts for under half of the shortfall where checked; the remainder is of unknown origin. The sample includes under 95,000 clones, with around 90% observed a single time. The top ten hold 11% of the sample. The specimen comprised peripheral blood, sampled 28 days after the second AZD1222 dose. These TCRs come from an adult who received the AZD1222 COVID-19 vaccine.

This chain joins TRBV11-2 and TRBJ2-7; TRBD2 matches 12 bases. There are 15 residues in the CDR3. The trim removed 1 base at V and 4 bases at J, leaving 2 bases unmatched. The germline CDR1 and CDR2 sequences are SGHAT and FQNNGV. CDR3 coding DNA: TGTGCCAGCAGCTTAGGGACTAGCGGGGTGTACGAGCAGTACTTC. It translates to CASSLGTSGVYEQYF.

This clone appeared a few times. The rearrangement uses TRBV6-5 and TRBJ1-1, with 9 nucleotides matching TRBD1. This CDR3 has 15 residues. Trimming took 0 bases from V and 11 from J; bases not matched to a gene: 10. Germline V gene sequence: CDR1 MNHEY, CDR2 SVGAGI. In nucleotides, the CDR3 is TGTGCCAGCAGTTACTCTAGGACAGGGGAGATTAGGGCTTTCTTT. Its protein is CASSYSRTGEIRAFF.

J is TRBJ2-7 and V is TRBV20-1, with D perhaps TRBD2 (5 bases). Trimming pared 3 bases from V and 3 bases from J, leaving 12 bases between. Germline V gives CDR1 DFQATT, CDR2 SNEGSKA (reference sequence). The CDR3 consists of 13 residues. CDR3 amino acids: CSASRGTDYEQYF. The DNA for the CDR3 is TGCAGTGCTAGTCGGGGAACCGACTACGAGCAGTACTTC.

The chain employs TRBV7-2 and TRBJ1-5; weak D call: TRBD1 (6 bases). Per the germline V gene, CDR1 is SGHTA and CDR2 is FQGNSA. Trimming took off 3 bases at V and 7 bases at J, with 16 bases between the two ends. The CDR3 covers 15 residues. Here the CDR3 reads CASSFGQWGGQPQHF. The CDR3, as DNA: TGTGCCAGCAGCTTCGGACAGTGGGGTGGGCAGCCCCAGCATTTT.

The chain has TRBV4-3 and TRBJ2-1; 10 bases map to TRBD1. J lost 3 bases, V lost 2 bases, and 7 bases had no gene match. The CDR3 is 17 residues long. Germline loops: CDR1 LGHNA, CDR2 YSLEER. The CDR3 reads CASSQTRQGANYNEQFF. The CDR3 DNA follows: TGCGCCAGCAGCCAAACGAGACAGGGGGCTAACTACAATGAGCAGTTCTTC.

This chain joins TRBV19 and TRBJ1-6; maybe TRBD1 (6 bases). V lost 5 bases and J 9 bases, leaving 23 bases between the germline ends. The germline gives CDR1 LNHDA, CDR2 SQIVND (reference sequence). The CDR3 loop spans 17 amino acids. The CDR3 sequence is CASSGGQGSVLGSPLHF. DNA for the CDR3: TGTGCCAGTAGTGGAGGTCAGGGGTCGGTTTTGGGTTCACCCCTCCACTTT.

This clone was found once. V is TRBV9 and J is TRBJ2-2; a weak D match, TRBD1 (5 bases). The germline V gene encodes CDR1 SGDLS and CDR2 YYNGEE. The CDR3 runs 15 residues. V lost 3 bases and J lost 3, with 12 bases in between. The CDR3 nucleotides are TGTGCCAGCAGCGCCTACAGGTGGGACACCGGGGAGCTGTTTTTT. It is translated as CASSAYRWDTGELFF.

This chain joins TRBV7-9 and TRBJ2-7; perhaps TRBD1 as D (6 bases). The germline V and J ends were trimmed by 6 bases and 2 bases, with 14 bases remaining between them. The CDR3 loop spans 14 amino acids. Germline CDR1 and CDR2: SEHNR and FQNEAQ (reference sequence). CDR3 DNA sequence: TGTGCCAGCAGTGGGGGCAGGGTGGCCTACGAGCAGTACTTC. It codes for CASSGGRVAYEQYF.

The rearrangement links TRBV19 to TRBJ2-7; 10 nucleotides line up with TRBD2. Germline-derived CDR1 and CDR2 are LNHDA and SQIVND (reference sequence). CDR3 length: 15 amino acids. V was pared by 3 bases and J by 4 bases, with 6 bases of the junction left unmatched. CDR3 loop: CASSITAGGLYEQYF. For the CDR3, the DNA is TGTGCCAGTAGTATCACAGCGGGGGGGCTTTACGAGCAGTACTTC.

This chain uses TRBV7-9 with TRBJ1-3; the D is unclear. The CDR3 is 15 amino acids. The ends were cut back, 7 bases at V and 6 bases at J, with 19 bases in the middle. Germline V gene data show CDR1 as SEHNR and CDR2 as FQNEAQ (reference sequence). CDR3 in DNA: TGTGCCAGCACCAATTTTCGAGGGCATGAAAACACCATATATTTT. Translating gives CASTNFRGHENTIYF.

This clone was picked up one time. The chain is built from TRBV5-1 and TRBJ2-7; TRBD1 is a possible D gene (6 bases). Between the trimmed V and J ends, which lost 0 bases and 3 bases, there was a span of 7 bases. The CDR3 covers 13 residues. Germline V CDR1 and CDR2: SGHRS, YFSETQ. The chain's CDR3 is CASSLGGLYEQYF. As DNA, the CDR3 is TGCGCCAGCAGCTTGGGGGGGCTCTACGAGCAGTACTTC.

This chain connects TRBV7-9 to TRBJ1-2, with D unresolved. The CDR3 has 12 amino acids. Germline V gene data show CDR1 as SEHNR and CDR2 as FQNEAQ (reference sequence). V lost 4 bases, J lost 1 base, and 4 bases lay in between. The CDR3 nucleotides are TGTGCCAGCAGCTATTATAACTATGGCTACACCTTC. This gives the protein CASSYYNYGYTF.

The chain carries TRBV5-4 and TRBJ1-6; maybe TRBD1 (6 bases). The CDR3 has 17 residues. Between the trimmed V and J ends, which lost 6 bases and 5 bases, there was a span of 21 bases. From germline, CDR1 is SGHNT and CDR2 YYREEE (reference sequence). The CDR3 bases are TGTGCCAGCAACGGTACGGGGGGCGCACCCCATAATTCACCCCTCCACTTT. Its protein is CASNGTGGAPHNSPLHF.

The chain is built from TRBV6-5 and TRBJ1-2; D is perhaps TRBD1 (6 bases). Germline loops: CDR1 MNHEY, CDR2 SVGAGI. This CDR3 spans 15 amino acids. Trimming took off 2 bases at V and 8 bases at J, with 18 bases between the two ends. CDR3 sequence (DNA): TGTGCCAGCAGTTACGCCACCCCAGGGGTAGACGGCTACACCTTC. Protein: CASSYATPGVDGYTF.

The J gene is TRBJ2-2, the V gene TRBV24-1; the match to TRBD2 covers 8 bases. CDR3 length: 15 residues. Germline CDR1 and CDR2: KGHDR and SFDVKD. Trimming at V came to 3 bases and at J to 6 bases, leaving 5 bases not matched to a gene. This CDR3 is CATSDVGGESGELFF. As DNA, the CDR3 is TGTGCCACCAGTGATGTCGGGGGGGAATCCGGGGAGCTGTTTTTT.

V gene TRBV11-2 combines with J gene TRBJ2-6; perhaps TRBD1 as D (5 bases). The CDR3 has 17 residues. V lost 6 bases to trimming and J lost 0 bases, with 15 bases between them. Germline V gene sequence: CDR1 SGHAT, CDR2 FQNNGV. CDR3 residues: CASRRRDSYSGANVLTF. The CDR3 region has the DNA TGTGCCAGCAGAAGGCGAGACAGTTACTCTGGGGCCAACGTCCTGACTTTC.

V usage is TRBV7-3 and J usage is TRBJ2-7, with D perhaps given as TRBD1 or TRBD2 (5 bases each). The germline V gene has CDR1 SGHTA and CDR2 FQGTGA. CDR3 length: 13 amino acids. V was cut by 4 bases and J by 3 bases, with 10 bases left in between. The CDR3 sequence is CASSSSGGYEQYF. CDR3 nucleotide sequence: TGTGCCAGCAGCTCGTCTGGGGGCTACGAGCAGTACTTC.

The genes are TRBV5-1 and TRBJ1-1; D is unclear. This CDR3 is 18 amino acids long. Trimming stripped 3 bases from V and 2 bases from J, with 23 bases between. CDR1 and CDR2 (germline): SGHRS, YFSETQ. For the CDR3, the DNA is TGCGCCAGCAGCTCTCCCGGTCAGGCCGTAAACCACAACACTGAAGCTTTCTTT. Amino acid sequence: CASSSPGQAVNHNTEAFF.

The rearrangement uses TRBV19 and TRBJ1-2, with D tentatively TRBD1 (5 bases). The CDR3 is 12 amino acids. The ends were cut back, 7 bases at V and 6 bases at J, with 12 bases in the middle. The germline V gene encodes CDR1 LNHDA and CDR2 SQIVND (reference sequence). CDR3: CASTGRENGYTF. DNA for the CDR3: TGTGCCAGTACGGGGCGGGAGAATGGCTACACCTTC.

In this sample, this clone turned up a few times. CDR3 nucleotide sequence: TGTGCCAGCAGCTTAGGAACGGGGGCGCTTCATGGCTACACCTTC. This sequence encodes CASSLGTGALHGYTF. The chain carries TRBV7-9 and TRBJ1-2; D possibly corresponds to TRBD1 (6 bases). Deletions cut 1 base from V and 6 bases from J, with 15 bases between. The germline CDR1 and CDR2 sequences are SEHNR and FQNEAQ (reference sequence). The CDR3 spans 15 residues. The full variable domain, in which reference TRBV7-9 and TRBJ1-2 provide the parts outside the CDR3, is DTGVSQNPRHKITKRGQNVTFRCDPISEHNRLYWYRQTLGQGPEFLTYFQNEAQLEKSRLLSDRFSAERPKGSFSTLEIQRTEQGDSAMYLCASSLGTGALHGYTFGSGTRLTVV.

This clone was picked up a small number of times. The chain couples TRBV6-6 to TRBJ1-1; 8 bases map to TRBD1. CDR3 length: 15 amino acids. CDR1 and CDR2 (germline): MNHNY, SVGAGI (reference sequence). Trimming at V came to 6 bases and at J to 1 base, leaving 7 bases not matched to a gene. The CDR3 nucleotides are TGTGCCAGCAGCCAAGGACAGGGATGGAACACTGAAGCTTTCTTT. Translation: CASSQGQGWNTEAFF.